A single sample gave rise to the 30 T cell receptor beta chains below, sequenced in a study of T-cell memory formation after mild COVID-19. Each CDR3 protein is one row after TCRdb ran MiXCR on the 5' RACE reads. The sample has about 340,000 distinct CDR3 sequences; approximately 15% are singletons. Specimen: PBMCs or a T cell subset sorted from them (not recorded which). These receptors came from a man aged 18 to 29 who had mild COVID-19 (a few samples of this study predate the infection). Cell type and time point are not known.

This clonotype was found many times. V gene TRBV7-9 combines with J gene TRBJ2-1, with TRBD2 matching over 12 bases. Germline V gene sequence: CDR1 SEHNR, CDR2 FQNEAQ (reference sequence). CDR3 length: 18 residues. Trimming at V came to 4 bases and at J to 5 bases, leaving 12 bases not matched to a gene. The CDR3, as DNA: TGTGCCAGCAGCTCGGGACTAGCGGGTGCTGTAGCGGACAATGAGCAGTTCTTC. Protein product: CASSSGLAGAVADNEQFF.

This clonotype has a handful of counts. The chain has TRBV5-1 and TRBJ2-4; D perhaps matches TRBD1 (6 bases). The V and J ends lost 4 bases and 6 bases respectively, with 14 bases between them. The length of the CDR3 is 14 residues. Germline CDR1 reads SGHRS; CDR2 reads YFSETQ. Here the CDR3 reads CASSDDRLPNIQYF. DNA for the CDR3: TGCGCCAGCAGCGATGACAGGTTACCAAACATTCAGTACTTC.

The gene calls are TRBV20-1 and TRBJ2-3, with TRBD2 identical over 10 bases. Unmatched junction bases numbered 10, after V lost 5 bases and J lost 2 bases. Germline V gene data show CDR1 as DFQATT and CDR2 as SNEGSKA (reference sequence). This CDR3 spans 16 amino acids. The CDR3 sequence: CSAPQRGGRVTDTQYF. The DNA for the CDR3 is TGCAGTGCTCCTCAGCGGGGGGGCCGGGTCACAGATACGCAGTATTTT.

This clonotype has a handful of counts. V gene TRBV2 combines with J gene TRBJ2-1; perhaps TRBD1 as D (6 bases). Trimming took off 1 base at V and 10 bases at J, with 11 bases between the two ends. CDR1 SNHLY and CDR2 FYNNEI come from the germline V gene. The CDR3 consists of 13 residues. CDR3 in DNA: TGTGCCAGCAGTGAAGGGGGGCGGTGGGAGCAGTTCTTC. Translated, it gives CASSEGGRWEQFF.

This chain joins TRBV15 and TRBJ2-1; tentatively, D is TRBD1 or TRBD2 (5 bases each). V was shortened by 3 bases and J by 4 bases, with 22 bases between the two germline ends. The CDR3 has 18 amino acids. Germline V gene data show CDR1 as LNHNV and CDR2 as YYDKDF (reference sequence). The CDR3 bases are TGTGCCACCAGCAGCTCCTCCAACGGGCAGGGAGTATACAATGAGCAGTTCTTC. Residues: CATSSSSNGQGVYNEQFF.

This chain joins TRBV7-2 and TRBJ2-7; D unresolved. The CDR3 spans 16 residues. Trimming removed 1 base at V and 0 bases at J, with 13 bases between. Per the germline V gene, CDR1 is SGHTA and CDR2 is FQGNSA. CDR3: CASSLEASSYSYEQYV. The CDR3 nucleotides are TGTGCCAGCAGCTTAGAGGCCAGTTCTTACTCCTACGAGCAGTACGTC.

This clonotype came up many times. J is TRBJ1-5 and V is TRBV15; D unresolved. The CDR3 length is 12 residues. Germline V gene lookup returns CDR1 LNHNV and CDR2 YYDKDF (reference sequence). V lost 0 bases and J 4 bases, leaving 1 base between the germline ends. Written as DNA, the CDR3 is TGTGCCACCAGCAGAGAAAATCAGCCCCAGCATTTT. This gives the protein CATSRENQPQHF.

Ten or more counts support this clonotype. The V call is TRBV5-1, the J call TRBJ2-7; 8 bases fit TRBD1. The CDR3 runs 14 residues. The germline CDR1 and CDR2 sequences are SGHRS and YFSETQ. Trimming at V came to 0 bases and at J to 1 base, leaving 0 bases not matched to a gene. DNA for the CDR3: TGCGCCAGCAGCTTGGACAGGGGGTCCTACGAGCAGTACTTC. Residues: CASSLDRGSYEQYF. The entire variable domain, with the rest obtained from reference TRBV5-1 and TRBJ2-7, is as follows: KAGVTQTPRYLIKTRGQQVTLSCSPISGHRSVSWYQQTPGQGLQFLFEYFSETQRNKGNFPGRFSGRQFSNSRSEMNVSTLELGDSALYLCASSLDRGSYEQYFGPGTRLTVT.

The CDR3 DNA reads TGTGCCAGCAGCCAATTTAGCGGGGGAGATACGCAGTATTTT. It specifies CASSQFSGGDTQYF. The J gene is TRBJ2-3, the V gene TRBV7-2, with 9 bases aligning to TRBD2. The germline V gene encodes CDR1 SGHTA and CDR2 FQGNSA. The CDR3 consists of 14 residues. V shed 5 bases, J shed 5 bases, and the junction held 5 bases outside the gene matches.

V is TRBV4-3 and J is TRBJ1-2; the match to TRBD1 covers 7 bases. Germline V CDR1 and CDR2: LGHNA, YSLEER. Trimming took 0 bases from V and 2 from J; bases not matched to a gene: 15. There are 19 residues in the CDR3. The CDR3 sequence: CASSQERIGTATGNYGYTF. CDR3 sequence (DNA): TGCGCCAGCAGCCAAGAAAGGATCGGGACAGCGACGGGCAACTATGGCTACACCTTC.

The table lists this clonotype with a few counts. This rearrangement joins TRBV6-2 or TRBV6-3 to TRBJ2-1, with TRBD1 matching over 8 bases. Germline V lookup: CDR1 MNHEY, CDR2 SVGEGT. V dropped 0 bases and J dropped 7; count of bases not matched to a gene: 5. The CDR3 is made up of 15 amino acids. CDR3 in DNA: TGTGCCAGCAGTTACTCGATAAGGACAGGGAATGAGCAGTTCTTC. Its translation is CASSYSIRTGNEQFF.

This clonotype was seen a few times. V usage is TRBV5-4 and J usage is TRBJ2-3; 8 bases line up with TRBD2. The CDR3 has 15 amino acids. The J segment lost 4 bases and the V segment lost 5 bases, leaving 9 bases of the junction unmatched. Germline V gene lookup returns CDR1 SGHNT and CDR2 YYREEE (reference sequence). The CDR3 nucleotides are TGTGCCAGCAGTCAGCCCGGGACTAGTTCAGATACGCAGTATTTT. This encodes CASSQPGTSSDTQYF.

The CDR3 protein is CSATRASSGANVLTF. CDR3 nucleotides: TGCAGTGCTACCCGGGCCTCCTCTGGGGCCAACGTCCTGACTTTC. The rearrangement links TRBV20-1 to TRBJ2-6; D not resolved. The germline V and J ends were trimmed by 4 bases and 0 bases, with 10 bases remaining between them. The CDR3 is 15 amino acids. CDR1 is DFQATT and CDR2 is SNEGSKA in the germline V gene (reference sequence).

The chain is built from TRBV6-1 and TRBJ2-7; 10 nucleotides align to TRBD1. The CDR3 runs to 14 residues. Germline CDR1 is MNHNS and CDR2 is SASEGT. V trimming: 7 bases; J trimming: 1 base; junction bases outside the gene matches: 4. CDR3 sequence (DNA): TGTGCCAGCACCTGGACAGGGGGATCCTACGAGCAGTACTTC. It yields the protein CASTWTGGSYEQYF.

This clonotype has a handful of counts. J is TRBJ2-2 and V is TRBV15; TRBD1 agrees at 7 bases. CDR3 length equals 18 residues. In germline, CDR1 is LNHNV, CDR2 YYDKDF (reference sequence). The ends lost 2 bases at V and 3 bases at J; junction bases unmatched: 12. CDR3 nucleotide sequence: TGTGCCACCAGCAGACCACGATCAGGGGGTATAGACACCGGGGAGCTGTTTTTT. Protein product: CATSRPRSGGIDTGELFF. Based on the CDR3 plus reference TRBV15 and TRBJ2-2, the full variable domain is DAMVIQNPRYQVTQFGKPVTLSCSQTLNHNVMYWYQQKSSQAPKLLFHYYDKDFNNEADTPDNFQSRRPNTSFCFLDIRSPGLGDTAMYLCATSRPRSGGIDTGELFFGEGSRLTVL.

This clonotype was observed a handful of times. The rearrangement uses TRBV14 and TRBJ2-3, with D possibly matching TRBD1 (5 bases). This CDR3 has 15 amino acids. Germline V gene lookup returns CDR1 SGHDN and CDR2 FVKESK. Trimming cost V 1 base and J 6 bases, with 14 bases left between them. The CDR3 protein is CASSQAGPSSDTQYF. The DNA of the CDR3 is TGTGCCAGCAGCCAAGCAGGGCCAAGCTCGGATACGCAGTATTTT.

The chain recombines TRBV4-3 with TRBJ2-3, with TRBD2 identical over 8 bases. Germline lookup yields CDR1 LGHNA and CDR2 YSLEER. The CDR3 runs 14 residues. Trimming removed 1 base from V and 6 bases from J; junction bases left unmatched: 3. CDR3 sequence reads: CASSQVAGRDTQYF. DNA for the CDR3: TGCGCCAGCAGCCAAGTAGCGGGGCGGGATACGCAGTATTTT.

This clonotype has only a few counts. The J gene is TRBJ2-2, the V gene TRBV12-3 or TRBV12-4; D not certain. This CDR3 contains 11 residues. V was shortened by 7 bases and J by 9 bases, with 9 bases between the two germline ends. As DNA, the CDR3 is TGTGCCAGCACCCCCGGCTGGGAGCTGTTTTTT. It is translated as CASTPGWELFF.

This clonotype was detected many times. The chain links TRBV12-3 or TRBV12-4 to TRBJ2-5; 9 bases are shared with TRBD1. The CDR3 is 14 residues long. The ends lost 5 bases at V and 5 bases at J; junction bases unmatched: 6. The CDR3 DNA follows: TGTGCCAGCAGTCCCGACAGGGGGGGGGAGACCCAGTACTTC. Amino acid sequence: CASSPDRGGETQYF.

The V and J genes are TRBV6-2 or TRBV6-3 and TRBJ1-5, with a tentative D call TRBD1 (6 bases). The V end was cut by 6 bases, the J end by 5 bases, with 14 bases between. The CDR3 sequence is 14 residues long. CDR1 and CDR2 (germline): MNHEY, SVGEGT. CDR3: CASSWGARYQPQHF. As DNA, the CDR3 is TGTGCCAGCAGCTGGGGGGCGCGGTATCAGCCCCAGCATTTT.

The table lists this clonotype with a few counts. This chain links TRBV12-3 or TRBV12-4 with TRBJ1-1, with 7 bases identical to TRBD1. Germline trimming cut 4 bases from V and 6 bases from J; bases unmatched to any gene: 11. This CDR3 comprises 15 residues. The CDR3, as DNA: TGTGCCAGCAGTTCCCTCCGACAGGGTTTGGCTGAAGCTTTCTTT. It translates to CASSSLRQGLAEAFF.

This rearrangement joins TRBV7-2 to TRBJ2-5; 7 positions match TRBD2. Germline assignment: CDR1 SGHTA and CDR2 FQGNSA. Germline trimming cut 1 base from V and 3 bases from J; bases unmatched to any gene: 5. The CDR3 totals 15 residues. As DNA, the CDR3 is TGTGCCAGCAGCTTAGGGTCCGGGAGGAAAGAGACCCAGTACTTC. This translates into CASSLGSGRKETQYF.

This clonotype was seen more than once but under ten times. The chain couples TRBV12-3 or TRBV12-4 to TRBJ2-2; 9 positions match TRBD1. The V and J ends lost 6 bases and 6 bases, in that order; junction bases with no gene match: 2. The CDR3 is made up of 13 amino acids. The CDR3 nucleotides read TGTGCCAGCAGGGGGACAGGGCCCGGGGAGCTGTTTTTT. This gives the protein CASRGTGPGELFF.

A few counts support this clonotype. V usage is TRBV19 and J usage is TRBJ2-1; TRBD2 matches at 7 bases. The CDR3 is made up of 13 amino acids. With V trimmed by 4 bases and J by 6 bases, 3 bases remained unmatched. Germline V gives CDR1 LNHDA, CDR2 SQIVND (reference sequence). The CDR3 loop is CASSNGLGNEQFF. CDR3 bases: TGTGCCAGTAGTAACGGACTAGGCAATGAGCAGTTCTTC.

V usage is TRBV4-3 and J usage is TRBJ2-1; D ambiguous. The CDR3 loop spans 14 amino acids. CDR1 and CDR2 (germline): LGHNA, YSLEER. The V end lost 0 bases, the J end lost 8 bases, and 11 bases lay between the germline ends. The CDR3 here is CASSQDIERYEQFF. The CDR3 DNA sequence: TGCGCCAGCAGCCAAGATATCGAGCGCTATGAGCAGTTCTTC.

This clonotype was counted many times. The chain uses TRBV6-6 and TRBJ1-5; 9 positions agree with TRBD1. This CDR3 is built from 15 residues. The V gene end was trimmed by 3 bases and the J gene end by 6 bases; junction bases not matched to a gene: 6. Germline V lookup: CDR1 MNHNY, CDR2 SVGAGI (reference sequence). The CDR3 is CASSYGQGSFQPQHF. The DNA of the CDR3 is TGTGCCAGCAGTTATGGACAGGGGAGCTTTCAGCCCCAGCATTTT.

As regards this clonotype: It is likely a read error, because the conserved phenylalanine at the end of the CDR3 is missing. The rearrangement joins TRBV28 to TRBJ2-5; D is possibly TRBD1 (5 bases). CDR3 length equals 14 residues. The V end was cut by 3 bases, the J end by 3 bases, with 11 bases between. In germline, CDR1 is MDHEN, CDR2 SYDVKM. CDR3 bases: TGTGCCAGCAGTTTTCAGGCCAGGGAAGAGACCCAGTACTGC. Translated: CASSFQAREETQYC.

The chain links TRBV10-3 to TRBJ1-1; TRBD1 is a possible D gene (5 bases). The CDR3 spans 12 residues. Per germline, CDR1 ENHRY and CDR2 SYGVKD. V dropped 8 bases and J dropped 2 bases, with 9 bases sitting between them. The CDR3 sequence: CAIGTDNTEAFF. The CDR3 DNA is TGTGCCATCGGGACGGACAACACTGAAGCTTTCTTT.

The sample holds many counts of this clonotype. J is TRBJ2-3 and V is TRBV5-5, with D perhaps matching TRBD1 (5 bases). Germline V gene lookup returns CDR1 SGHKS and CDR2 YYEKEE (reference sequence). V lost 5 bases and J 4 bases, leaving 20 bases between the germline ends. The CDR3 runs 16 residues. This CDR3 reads CASRSRNRLLPDTQYF. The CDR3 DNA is TGTGCCAGCAGGAGCCGTAACAGGCTCTTACCAGATACGCAGTATTTT.

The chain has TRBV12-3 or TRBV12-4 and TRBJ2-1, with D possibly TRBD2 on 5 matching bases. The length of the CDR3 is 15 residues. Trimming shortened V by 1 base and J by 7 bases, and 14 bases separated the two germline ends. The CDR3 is CASSLGQEVGNEQFF. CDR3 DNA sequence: TGTGCCAGCAGTTTAGGCCAGGAGGTAGGAAATGAGCAGTTCTTC.